This record concerns one T cell receptor beta chain sequence. This entry belongs to a study of T cell responses to AZD1222 COVID-19 vaccine. Sequencing used immunoSEQ multiplex PCR; TCRdb keeps in-frame clones, though not all of them. Here the sample spans about 180,000 clones, roughly 94% being singletons. Germline-derived CDR1 and CDR2 are KGHDR and SFDVKD. The length of the CDR3 is 13 residues. The germline V and J ends were trimmed by 9 bases and 3 bases, with 11 bases remaining between them. The sequence was obtained from an adult who received the AZD1222 COVID-19 vaccine. V is TRBV24-1 and J is TRBJ1-5, with D unresolved. The sample in question was peripheral blood, obtained 28 days after the second AZD1222 dose. The CDR3 nucleotides are TGTGCCACCTCTCAGAGTCTCAATCAGCCCCAGCATTTT. Protein: CATSQSLNQPQHF.